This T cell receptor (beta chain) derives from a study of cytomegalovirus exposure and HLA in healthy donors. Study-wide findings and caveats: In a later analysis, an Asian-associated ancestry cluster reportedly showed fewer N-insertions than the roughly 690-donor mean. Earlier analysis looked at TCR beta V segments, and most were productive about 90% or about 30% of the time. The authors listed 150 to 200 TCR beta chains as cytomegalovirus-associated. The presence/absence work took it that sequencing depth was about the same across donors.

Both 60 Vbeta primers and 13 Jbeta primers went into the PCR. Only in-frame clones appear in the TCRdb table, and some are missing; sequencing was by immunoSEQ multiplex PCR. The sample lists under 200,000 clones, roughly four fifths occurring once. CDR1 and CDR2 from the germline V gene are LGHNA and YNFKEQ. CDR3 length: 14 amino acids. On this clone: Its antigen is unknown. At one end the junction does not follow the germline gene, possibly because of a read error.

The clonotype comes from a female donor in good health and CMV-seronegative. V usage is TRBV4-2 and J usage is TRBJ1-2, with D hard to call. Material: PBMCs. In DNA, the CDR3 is TGTGCCAGCAGCCAAGCTGGGTTCGACTCTGGCTGCACCTTC. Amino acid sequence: CASSQAGFDSGCTF.